Detailed here is one TCR beta chain. The antigen is unknown. The whole isolated RNA underwent reverse transcription, so sequencing captured expressed TCRB transcripts. Sequencing used immunoSEQ multiplex PCR; TCRdb keeps in-frame clones, though not all of them. Seen here are more than 300,000 clones, around 13% observed once, and the top ten hold more than 0.015%. The data stem from a study of beta chain features in type 1 diabetes. Study outcomes and limitations: PCR may have favored shorter templates equally in patients and controls.

A single heparinised draw of approximately 0.12 L on average was taken per donor. Staining for CD45RO/CCR7/CD25/CD127/CD95/CD27 allowed sorting of CD4+ naive, central memory, regulatory and stem cell-like memory cells. Looked up from germline, CDR1 is GTSNPN and CDR2 is SVGIG (reference sequence). Trimming took 3 bases from V and 5 from J, leaving 10 bases between them. This CDR3 is built from 12 residues. Sequencing was done on a sample of naive CD4+ T cells from blood. The chain combines TRBV30 with TRBJ1-2, with D uncertain. The TCR comes from a man in his late teens or twenties in good health. CDR3 in DNA: TGTGCCTGGAGCCCGTCGGGATATGGCTACACCTTC. Translated: CAWSPSGYGYTF.